Following are 7 T cell receptor beta chains from one sample sequenced in a study of T-cell reconstitution after alpha-beta-depleted transplantation in children. It was with unique molecular identifiers that the TCRbeta library was prepared. TCRdb re-analysed the PCR reads in MiXCR, keeping a single row per CDR3 protein. In the table there are about 200,000 distinct CDR3 sequences, 5% to 6.5% of which are singletons. The material was PBMCs, obtained before TCRalphabeta/CD19-depleted stem cell transplant. These receptors were collected from a girl under three years old with combined immunodeficiency, due to receive a stem cell transplant.

This clonotype was observed at least ten times. The CDR3 region is CATSRDRSSEQFF. DNA of the CDR3: TGTGCCACCAGCAGAGATCGGAGCAGTGAGCAGTTCTTC. The chain carries TRBV15 and TRBJ2-1; D is ambiguous. V shed 0 bases and J shed 9 bases, with 9 bases lying between them. Looked up from germline, CDR1 is LNHNV and CDR2 is YYDKDF (reference sequence). The CDR3 is 13 amino acids.

CDR3 amino acids: CASSPLTGAGNTIYF. CDR3 bases: TGTGCCAGCAGCCCCTTGACAGGAGCCGGAAACACCATATATTTT. This chain joins TRBV7-2 and TRBJ1-3; TRBD1 might be the D (6 bases). The CDR3 is 15 amino acids. Trimming removed 5 bases at V and 4 bases at J, with 15 bases between. The germline V gene encodes CDR1 SGHTA and CDR2 FQGNSA. The full variable domain, rest sourced from reference TRBV7-2 and TRBJ1-3, is GAGVSQSPSNKVTEKGKDVELRCDPISGHTALYWYRQSLGQGLEFLIYFQGNSAPDKSGLPSDRFSAERTGGSVSTLTIQRTQQEDSAVYLCASSPLTGAGNTIYFGEGSWLTVV.

V is TRBV12-3 or TRBV12-4 and J is TRBJ1-2, with a tentative D call TRBD1 (6 bases). This CDR3 has 13 residues. Trimming took 7 bases from V and 8 from J, leaving 17 bases between them. CDR3 coding DNA: TGTGCCAGCAACCCGGGGGGGCCGGGGGGCTACACCTTC. Translated: CASNPGGPGGYTF.

This clonotype was counted at least ten times. V and J are TRBV27 and TRBJ2-3; no firm D call. V shed 5 bases and J shed 4 bases, with 19 bases lying between them. Germline V gene sequence: CDR1 MNHEY, CDR2 SMNVEV (reference sequence). The CDR3 has 16 residues. The CDR3 DNA reads TGTGCCAGCAGTCCCTCCCTCGGGTCTCAGGCAGATACGCAGTATTTT. It codes for CASSPSLGSQADTQYF.

In this sample, this clonotype turned up many times. This chain links TRBV7-2 with TRBJ2-7, with TRBD2 identical over 9 bases. V was pared by 0 bases and J by 3 bases, with 6 bases of the junction left unmatched. This CDR3 contains 16 residues. The germline V gene encodes CDR1 SGHTA and CDR2 FQGNSA. CDR3 nucleotide sequence: TGTGCCAGCAGCTTAGCGGGAGCGGGGGGCGACTACGAGCAGTACTTC. Residues: CASSLAGAGGDYEQYF.

This clonotype has a count of ten or more. The gene calls are TRBV28 and TRBJ2-2; D may be TRBD2 (6 bases). This CDR3 has 16 residues. V was shortened by 6 bases and J by 5 bases, with 19 bases between the two germline ends. The germline gives CDR1 MDHEN, CDR2 SYDVKM. The CDR3 DNA follows: TGTGCCAGCAGACATTCCGGGACTCATTATACCGGGGAGCTGTTTTTT. This gives the protein CASRHSGTHYTGELFF. The full variable domain, in which reference TRBV28 and TRBJ2-2 provide the parts outside the CDR3, is DVKVTQSSRYLVKRTGEKVFLECVQDMDHENMFWYRQDPGLGLRLIYFSYDVKMKEKGDIPEGYSVSREKKERFSLILESASTNQTSMYLCASRHSGTHYTGELFFGEGSRLTVL.

At least ten counts were recorded for this clonotype. The chain recombines TRBV28 with TRBJ1-1; maybe TRBD1 (6 bases). CDR1 and CDR2 from the germline V gene are MDHEN and SYDVKM. The V end lost 6 bases, the J end lost 2 bases, and 13 bases lay between the germline ends. The length of the CDR3 is 14 residues. CDR3 sequence reads: CASRPRGPNTEAFF. Written as DNA, the CDR3 is TGTGCCAGCAGGCCCCGGGGGCCTAACACTGAAGCTTTCTTT.